A single sample gave rise to the 27 T cell receptor beta chains below, sequenced in a study of blood T cell repertoires in COVID-19 (dated by TCRdb to about 2020). The library was produced with the immunoSEQ multiplex PCR assay. The table comes from immuneACCESS by way of TCRdb, which keeps in-frame sequences with V and J called. Part of the clones is missing from these tables; in studies checked, under half for an unresolved V gene and the rest for unknown reasons. This sample lists 540,000 or so clones; roughly nine tenths were detected once. Together, the top ten hold less than 9.5% of the sample. The sequencing sample was made of peripheral blood. The source of these receptors is a woman aged 50 to 60 with COVID-19, enrolled during active disease.

This clone was seen only a few times. The CDR3 DNA is TGCAGCGTTGAAGATATCCGGGGTGTAGGAGGCTACACCTTC. Its translation is CSVEDIRGVGGYTF. The J gene is TRBJ1-2, the V gene TRBV29-1; D remains unclear. This CDR3 has 14 amino acids. V lost 0 bases and J lost 8, with 16 bases in between. CDR1 and CDR2 (germline): SQVTM, ANQGSEA.

The chain has TRBV6-6 and TRBJ2-1; D gene unclear. V was pared by 0 bases and J by 9 bases, with 15 bases between. CDR1 and CDR2 (germline): MNHNY, SVGAGI (reference sequence). The CDR3 extends over 15 amino acids. The CDR3 DNA sequence: TGTGCCAGCAGTTACTCGACTGGAACGCTGGCTGAGCAGTTCTTC. It translates to CASSYSTGTLAEQFF.

The chain recombines TRBV5-4 with TRBJ1-1; D remains unclear. The V and J ends lost 3 bases and 4 bases respectively, with 13 bases between them. The CDR3 has 14 residues. Germline values: CDR1 SGHNT, CDR2 YYREEE (reference sequence). The CDR3 here is CASSSPGEGTEAFF. The CDR3 region has the DNA TGTGCCAGCAGCTCCCCCGGGGAGGGCACTGAAGCTTTCTTT.

CDR3 sequence (DNA): TGTGCCTCAACGGCGGGGGGGAAGAACACCGGGGAGCTGTTTTTT. Translated, it gives CASTAGGKNTGELFF. The rearrangement joins TRBV30 to TRBJ2-2; 9 bases map to TRBD2. Germline CDR1 GTSNPN, CDR2 SVGIG (reference sequence). The junction had 7 bases not matched to a gene; V was cut back by 7 bases and J by 1 base. The CDR3 loop spans 15 amino acids.

This clone was seen repeatedly, ten times or more. The genes are TRBV5-8 and TRBJ1-1; 8 positions match TRBD1. Trimming at V came to 5 bases and at J to 4 bases, leaving 4 bases not matched to a gene. In germline, CDR1 is SGHTS, CDR2 YDEGEE. CDR3 length: 13 amino acids. The CDR3: CASRSTGGTEAFF. CDR3 sequence (DNA): TGTGCCAGCAGATCTACAGGGGGCACTGAAGCTTTCTTT.

V gene TRBV2 combines with J gene TRBJ2-5; TRBD1 aligns across 7 bases. In germline, CDR1 is SNHLY, CDR2 FYNNEI. V lost 4 bases, J lost 4 bases, and 3 bases stayed unmatched. CDR3 length: 13 amino acids. CDR3 sequence: CASSVRGRETQYF. CDR3 nucleotides: TGTGCCAGCAGTGTTAGGGGGCGAGAGACCCAGTACTTC.

This rearrangement joins TRBV5-6 to TRBJ1-5, with D tentatively TRBD1 (6 bases). V gave up 2 bases and J gave up 5 bases, with 11 bases separating them. Looked up from germline, CDR1 is SGHDT and CDR2 is YYEEEE. There are 14 residues in the CDR3. CDR3: CASSLGQIDQPQHF. DNA of the CDR3: TGTGCCAGCAGCTTAGGACAGATAGATCAGCCCCAGCATTTT. Full variable domain (outside the CDR3, taken from reference TRBV5-6 and TRBJ1-5): DAGVTQSPTHLIKTRGQQVTLRCSPKSGHDTVSWYQQALGQGPQFIFQYYEEEERQRGNFPDRFSGHQFPNYSSELNVNALLLGDSALYLCASSLGQIDQPQHFGDGTRLSIL.

The V gene is TRBV5-1, the J gene TRBJ2-7; D unresolved. V was shortened by 1 base and J by 1 base, with 9 bases between the two germline ends. Germline V lookup: CDR1 SGHRS, CDR2 YFSETQ. There are 14 residues in the CDR3. The CDR3 nucleotides read TGCGCCAGCAGCTTGAATGCAGGTTCCTACGAGCAGTACTTC. Translated: CASSLNAGSYEQYF.

The V call is TRBV5-1, the J call TRBJ2-7; 8 positions match TRBD1. J gave up 5 bases and V 6 bases, and 13 bases lay outside the gene matches. The germline CDR1 and CDR2 sequences are SGHRS and YFSETQ. The CDR3 covers 15 residues. CDR3 sequence: CASTFKLDRADEQYF. The CDR3 nucleotides read TGCGCCAGCACCTTTAAACTGGACAGGGCCGACGAGCAGTACTTC.

The chain carries TRBV5-4 and TRBJ1-1; D is ambiguous. Germline V gene lookup returns CDR1 SGHNT and CDR2 YYREEE (reference sequence). This CDR3 comprises 16 residues. Trimming took off 3 bases at V and 1 base at J, with 16 bases between the two ends. The CDR3 sequence: CASSSARGRSNTEAFF. CDR3 bases: TGTGCCAGCAGCTCCGCAAGAGGTCGCTCGAACACTGAAGCTTTCTTT.

The chain uses TRBV9 and TRBJ2-1; tentatively, D is TRBD2 (5 bases). Between the trimmed V and J ends, which lost 0 bases and 9 bases, there was a span of 19 bases. CDR3 size: 16 residues. CDR1 is SGDLS and CDR2 is YYNGEE in the germline V gene. CDR3 in DNA: TGTGCCAGCAGCGTAGGTGAACTAGGACGGTTTGCTGAGCAGTTCTTC. Translation gives CASSVGELGRFAEQFF.

The chain uses TRBV19 and TRBJ1-2; TRBD1 matches 7 bases. V shed 5 bases and J 4 bases; nucleotides not matched to a gene: 10. The germline V gene encodes CDR1 LNHDA and CDR2 SQIVND (reference sequence). The CDR3 spans 15 residues. CDR3 in amino acids: CASSPTGTALYGYTF. CDR3 sequence (DNA): TGTGCCAGTAGTCCGACCGGGACAGCCCTCTATGGCTACACCTTC.

V usage is TRBV7-3 and J usage is TRBJ2-1; 12 nucleotides line up with TRBD2. The CDR3 has 14 amino acids. CDR1 is SGHTA, CDR2 FQGTGA, per germline. Trimming removed 4 bases from V and 9 bases from J; junction bases left unmatched: 4. CDR3: CASSSRLAGAEQFF. The CDR3 region has the DNA TGTGCCAGCAGCTCGCGACTAGCGGGGGCTGAGCAGTTCTTC.

The chain couples TRBV5-1 to TRBJ2-2; D perhaps matches TRBD1 (6 bases). Trimming removed 0 bases at V and 1 base at J, with 10 bases between. Germline V gene data show CDR1 as SGHRS and CDR2 as YFSETQ. This CDR3 comprises 16 residues. CDR3 in amino acids: CASSLAGVLNTGELFF. CDR3 nucleotides: TGCGCCAGCAGCTTGGCAGGGGTTCTGAACACCGGGGAGCTGTTTTTT.

CDR3 nucleotides: TGTGCCAGCAGTTATACTAGCGGGCAATACGAGCAGTACTTC. The encoded protein is CASSYTSGQYEQYF. This chain uses TRBV6-5 with TRBJ2-7; 9 nucleotides align to TRBD2. This CDR3 has 14 amino acids. After removal of 3 bases from V and 4 bases from J, the junction contained 4 bases not matched to a gene. Germline CDR1 is MNHEY and CDR2 is SVGAGI.

Remarks on this clone: At the DNA level, this CDR3 is encoded by other sequences in the same sample as well. This chain's CDR3 is CAWRGQGSYGYTF. As DNA, the CDR3 is TGTGCCTGGAGGGGACAGGGGAGTTATGGCTACACCTTC. The rearrangement links TRBV30 to TRBJ1-2; 10 bases align to TRBD1. V dropped 3 bases and J dropped 5; count of bases not matched to a gene: 3. Looked up from germline, CDR1 is GTSNPN and CDR2 is SVGIG (reference sequence). This CDR3 is 13 amino acids long.

The rearrangement uses TRBV11-2 and TRBJ2-7, with 9 bases fitting TRBD2. Germline CDR1 and CDR2: SGHAT and FQNNGV. CDR3 length equals 16 residues. Trimming cost V 1 base and J 7 bases; bases outside gene matches: 11. Here the CDR3 reads CASSLVGSGGLREQYF. The CDR3 DNA follows: TGTGCCAGCAGCTTAGTGGGGAGCGGGGGGTTGAGGGAGCAGTACTTC.

The rearrangement links TRBV30 to TRBJ2-2; no definite D call. Trimming removed 1 base from V and 7 bases from J, with 10 bases in between. Germline-derived CDR1 and CDR2 are GTSNPN and SVGIG (reference sequence). The CDR3 runs 13 residues. As DNA, the CDR3 is TGTGCCTGGAGTGGACCTTACTACGGGGAGCTGTTTTTT. It specifies CAWSGPYYGELFF.

The CDR3 loop is CASSLERGSGYTF. The DNA for the CDR3 is TGTGCCAGCAGTTTAGAAAGGGGGAGTGGCTACACCTTC. The gene calls are TRBV12-3 or TRBV12-4 and TRBJ1-2; D perhaps matches TRBD1 (6 bases). Deletions cut 1 base from V and 7 bases from J, with 10 bases between. The CDR3 has 13 amino acids.

This clone has a count of ten or more. This chain joins TRBV7-2 and TRBJ1-1, with D possibly being TRBD1 (6 bases). V lost 5 bases and J 0 bases, leaving 13 bases between the germline ends. This CDR3 comprises 15 residues. Germline V gives CDR1 SGHTA, CDR2 FQGNSA. This CDR3 reads CASSPTGTMNTEAFF. In nucleotides, the CDR3 is TGTGCCAGCAGCCCGACCGGGACAATGAACACTGAAGCTTTCTTT.

The chain couples TRBV5-1 to TRBJ2-3, with 11 bases that match TRBD2. Germline V CDR1 and CDR2: SGHRS, YFSETQ. V shed 0 bases and J 2 bases; nucleotides not matched to a gene: 2. The CDR3 length is 16 residues. The CDR3 spells CASSLGLAGSTDTQYF. The DNA of the CDR3 is TGCGCCAGCAGCTTGGGACTAGCGGGGTCCACAGATACGCAGTATTTT.

As for this clone: Distinct nucleotide sequences in the sample also encode this CDR3. The chain joins TRBV5-1 to TRBJ2-3, with 8 bases fitting TRBD1. CDR1 SGHRS and CDR2 YFSETQ come from the germline V gene. V lost 4 bases to trimming and J lost 0 bases; unmatched junction nucleotides: 4. The CDR3 spans 15 residues. CDR3 region: CASSLQGASTDTQYF. CDR3 in DNA: TGCGCCAGCAGCCTCCAGGGGGCGAGCACAGATACGCAGTATTTT.

The chain recombines TRBV18 with TRBJ1-6; tentative D call: TRBD1 (6 bases). V was shortened by 6 bases and J by 10 bases, with 16 bases between the two germline ends. CDR1 is KGHSH and CDR2 is LQKENI in the germline V gene. CDR3 length equals 14 residues. The DNA of the CDR3 is TGTGCCAGCTCCCCCGGCTCCAGGGGATCACCCCTCCACTTT. It specifies CASSPGSRGSPLHF.

V and J are TRBV18 and TRBJ2-5; 8 bases agree with TRBD1. CDR3 length equals 15 residues. V gave up 4 bases and J gave up 5 bases; unmatched junction bases: 9. Germline lookup yields CDR1 KGHSH and CDR2 LQKENI. In DNA form, the CDR3 reads TGTGCCAGCTCACTTATGGACAGGGAAGGCGAGACCCAGTACTTC. Encoded protein: CASSLMDREGETQYF. Full variable domain (missing parts from reference TRBV18 and TRBJ2-5): NAGVMQNPRHLVRRRGQEARLRCSPMKGHSHVYWYRQLPEEGLKFMVYLQKENIIDESGMPKERFSAEFPKEGPSILRIQQVVRGDSAAYFCASSLMDREGETQYFGPGTRLLVL.

This clone was recorded only once. The chain couples TRBV10-1 to TRBJ2-1; 9 bases are shared with TRBD2. This CDR3 comprises 17 residues. Losses at the gene ends were 4 bases for V and 7 bases for J; bases not matched to a gene: 14. Germline CDR1 WNHNN, CDR2 SYGVQD (reference sequence). DNA of the CDR3: TGCGCCAGCAGTGGAACTAGCGGGCGGGCCTCGGGGAATGAGCAGTTCTTC. Translating it yields CASSGTSGRASGNEQFF.

The rearrangement links TRBV6-5 to TRBJ1-1; D remains unclear. This CDR3 has 12 amino acids. Trimming took off 0 bases at V and 6 bases at J, with 5 bases between the two ends. Germline assignment: CDR1 MNHEY and CDR2 SVGAGI. CDR3: CASSYSRAEAFF. The CDR3 DNA sequence: TGTGCCAGCAGTTACTCGAGAGCTGAAGCTTTCTTT.

The chain recombines TRBV6-1 with TRBJ1-2, with 9 bases lining up with TRBD1. The CDR3 totals 16 residues. V shed 3 bases, J shed 6 bases, and the junction held 11 bases outside the gene matches. Per the germline V gene, CDR1 is MNHNS and CDR2 is SASEGT. CDR3 DNA: TGTGCCAGCAGTGAGGGGACAGGGTTCGCGCACCATGGCTACACCTTC. This encodes CASSEGTGFAHHGYTF.